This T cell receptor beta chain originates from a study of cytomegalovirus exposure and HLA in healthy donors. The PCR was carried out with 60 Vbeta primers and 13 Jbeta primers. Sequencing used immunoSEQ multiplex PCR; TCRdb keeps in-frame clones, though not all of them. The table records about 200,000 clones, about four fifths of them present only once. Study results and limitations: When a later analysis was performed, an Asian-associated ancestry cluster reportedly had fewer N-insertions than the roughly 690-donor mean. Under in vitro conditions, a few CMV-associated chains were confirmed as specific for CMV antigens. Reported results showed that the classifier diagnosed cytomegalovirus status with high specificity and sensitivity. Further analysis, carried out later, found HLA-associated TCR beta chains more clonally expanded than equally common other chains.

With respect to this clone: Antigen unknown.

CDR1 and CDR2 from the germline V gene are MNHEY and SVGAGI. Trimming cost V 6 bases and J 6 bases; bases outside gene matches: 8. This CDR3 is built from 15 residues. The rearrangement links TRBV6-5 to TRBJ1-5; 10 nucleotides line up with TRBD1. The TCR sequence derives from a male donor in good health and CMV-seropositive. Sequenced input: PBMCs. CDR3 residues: CASSSDRGDGQPQHF. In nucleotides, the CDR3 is TGTGCCAGCAGCTCGGACAGGGGGGATGGTCAGCCCCAGCATTTT.